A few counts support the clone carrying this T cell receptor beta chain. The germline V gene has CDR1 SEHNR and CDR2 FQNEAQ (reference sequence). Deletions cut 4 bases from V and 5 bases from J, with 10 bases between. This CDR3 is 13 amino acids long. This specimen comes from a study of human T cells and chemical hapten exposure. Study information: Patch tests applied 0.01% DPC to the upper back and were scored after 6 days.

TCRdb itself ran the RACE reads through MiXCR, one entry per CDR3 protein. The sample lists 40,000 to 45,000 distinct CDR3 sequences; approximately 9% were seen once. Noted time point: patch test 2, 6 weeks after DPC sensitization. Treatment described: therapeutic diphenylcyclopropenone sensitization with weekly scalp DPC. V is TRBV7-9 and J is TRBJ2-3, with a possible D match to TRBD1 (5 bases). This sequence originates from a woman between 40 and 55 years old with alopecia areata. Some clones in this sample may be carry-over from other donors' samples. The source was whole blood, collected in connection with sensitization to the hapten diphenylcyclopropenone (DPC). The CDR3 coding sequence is TGTGCCAGCAGCTCTTTCCAGGGAGATACGCAGTATTTT. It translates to CASSSFQGDTQYF.